The present entry profiles one TCR beta chain with its context. Its recognized antigen is unknown. One base away there is no much larger clone; base qualities are not given. These data come from a study of blood T cell repertoires in COVID-19 (dated by TCRdb to the early 2020s). As for the study more broadly: The collaborator samples originated in the United States, Italy and Spain and spanned the acute and convalescent phases of COVID-19. The material from the prospective study consisted of cDNA or gDNA derived from T cells, B-cell-depleted T cells, or PBMCs. Subjects who had been exposed to COVID-19, were actively infected with it, or had recovered from it provided the deeply sampled blood TCRbeta repertoires that made up the dataset. The repertoires were released in a freely available public database meant as a resource for research on the immune response to SARS-CoV-2. Samples came from the ongoing ImmuneRACE study (first 160 participants) plus 1,254 subjects from 6 global collaborators. A de-identified subject ID, COVID-19 status, age in years and sex were almost always included in the sample metadata. Where available, HLA class I and class II types were taken from metadata supplied by the sample provider and were not determined by assay-based typing.

After removal of 6 bases from V and 3 bases from J, the junction retains 7 bases not matched to a gene. There are 16 amino acids in the CDR3, from cysteine to phenylalanine inclusive. Only the CDR3 part of the read is kept: 48 bases, read in frame from the first base. From the germline V gene (reference sequence), CDR1 is LGHDT and CDR2 is YNNKEL. The immunoSEQ Assay, a bias-controlled multiplex PCR, was used to amplify TCRbeta CDR3 regions from genomic DNA. On the authors' methods: The number of nucleated cells in each sample was estimated from the amplification of reference gene primers within the assay. Sequence reads were collapsed and filtered to measure the absolute abundance of every unique TCRbeta CDR3 rearrangement. For each sample, productive Simpson clonality was calculated as the square root of Simpson's diversity index over productive rearrangements. The table comes from immuneACCESS by way of TCRdb, which keeps in-frame sequences with V and J called. Part of the clones is missing from these tables; in studies checked, under half for an unresolved V gene and the rest for unknown reasons. V and J calls and clone size are those listed in that table; D and trimming were worked out from the DNA. The sample records fewer than 110,000 clones, 84% of which are singletons. The ten largest clones represent roughly 4.3% of the sample.

Each collaborating institution followed its own protocols to collect whole blood in K2EDTA tubes. For TCRbeta analysis, collaborators shipped samples as frozen whole blood, isolated PBMCs, or DNA extracted from either of those sample types. Overall study outcomes, separate from this receptor: The quantity of clinical and demographic metadata differed by source and by participant and was supplied without curation.

This clonotype was sampled from a human donor in a cohort sampled during active COVID-19. The rearrangement joined TRBV3-1 (or the pseudogene TRBV3-2) to TRBJ2-3, and 12 junction bases match TRBD2. Sequencing was performed on peripheral blood. In nucleotide form, the sequence is TGTGCCAGCAGTCCAACGACTAGCGGGAGAACAGATACGCAGTATTTT. Its protein reads: CASSPTTSGRTDTQYF.